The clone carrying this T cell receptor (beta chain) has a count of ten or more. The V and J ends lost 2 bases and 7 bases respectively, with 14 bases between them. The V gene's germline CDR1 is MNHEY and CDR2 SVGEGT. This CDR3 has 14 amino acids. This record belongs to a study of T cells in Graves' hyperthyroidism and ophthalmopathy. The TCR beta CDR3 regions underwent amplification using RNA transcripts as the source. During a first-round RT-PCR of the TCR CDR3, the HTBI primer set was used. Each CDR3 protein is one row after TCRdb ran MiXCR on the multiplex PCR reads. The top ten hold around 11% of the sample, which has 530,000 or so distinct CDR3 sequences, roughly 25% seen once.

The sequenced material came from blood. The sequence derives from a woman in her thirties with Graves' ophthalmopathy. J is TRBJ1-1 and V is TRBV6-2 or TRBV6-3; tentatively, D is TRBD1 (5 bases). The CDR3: CASSYPMAGDEAFF. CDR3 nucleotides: TGTGCCAGCAGTTACCCGATGGCGGGGGATGAAGCTTTCTTT.